The rows below give T cell receptor beta chains drawn from one sample of a study of T cell responses to AZD1222 COVID-19 vaccine. Sequencing used immunoSEQ multiplex PCR; TCRdb keeps in-frame clones, though not all of them. The sample has fewer than 200,000 clones; around 90% are singletons. The input for sequencing was peripheral blood, taken 28 days after the second AZD1222 dose. Receptor source: an adult who received the AZD1222 COVID-19 vaccine. Both conserved end residues are part of each CDR3. D genes are given only for firm matches. Part of the rows lack a size; the others show once, few, many or a class for expanded clones.

d_call: .; v_call: TRBV7-2; clone_size: many; j_call: TRBJ1-6; cdr3_nt: TGTGCCAGCAGCTTAGATCGGGCGTGGAATTCACCCCTCCACTTT; cdr3_aa: CASSLDRAWNSPLHF
d_call: TRBD1; v_call: TRBV9; clone_size: .; j_call: TRBJ1-3; cdr3_nt: TGTGCCAGCAGCGTATTAGGACAGGGTGGCTCTGGAAACACCATATATTTT; cdr3_aa: CASSVLGQGGSGNTIYF
d_call: TRBD2; v_call: TRBV27; clone_size: .; j_call: TRBJ2-7; cdr3_nt: TGTGCCAGCAGTCCCCCCCCCGCTAGCGGGAAGTACGAGCAGTACTTC; cdr3_aa: CASSPPPASGKYEQYF
d_call: TRBD1; v_call: TRBV24-1; clone_size: once; j_call: TRBJ2-7; cdr3_nt: TGTGCCACCAGTGGGGCGACAGGGGGAACCGCCTACGAGCAGTACTTC; cdr3_aa: CATSGATGGTAYEQYF
d_call: TRBD1; v_call: TRBV10-3; clone_size: .; j_call: TRBJ2-7; cdr3_nt: TGTGCCATCAGCCCGGACAGGGGAGGGGGGGAGCAGTACTTC; cdr3_aa: CAISPDRGGGEQYF
d_call: TRBD1; v_call: TRBV5-4; clone_size: .; j_call: TRBJ2-6; cdr3_nt: TGTGCCAGCAGCTTGGTAAGGGGGCGCAATGGGGCCAACGTCCTGACTTTC; cdr3_aa: CASSLVRGRNGANVLTF
d_call: .; v_call: TRBV30; clone_size: .; j_call: TRBJ1-2; cdr3_nt: TGTGCCTGGAGTGACGGGACCCGAACCGGCTACACCTTC; cdr3_aa: CAWSDGTRTGYTF
d_call: .; v_call: TRBV4-3; clone_size: .; j_call: TRBJ2-1; cdr3_nt: TGCGCCAGCCAGAGGGGCCAGGGGTACAATGAGCAGTTCTTC; cdr3_aa: CASQRGQGYNEQFF
d_call: .; v_call: TRBV9; clone_size: .; j_call: TRBJ2-1; cdr3_nt: TGTGCCAGCAGCCAGACGGCGGGTAGTGTCTACAATGAGCAGTTCTTC; cdr3_aa: CASSQTAGSVYNEQFF
d_call: TRBD2; v_call: TRBV2; clone_size: .; j_call: TRBJ2-3; cdr3_nt: TGTGCCAGCAAGGGACTAGCTACAGATACGCAGTATTTT; cdr3_aa: CASKGLATDTQYF
d_call: .; v_call: TRBV2; clone_size: .; j_call: TRBJ1-5; cdr3_nt: TGTGCCAGCAGTGAAGCGGCGGGGAATCAGCCCCAGCATTTT; cdr3_aa: CASSEAAGNQPQHF